Listed here are 3 T cell receptor beta chains from one sample, sequenced in a study of blood T cells in healthy people across ages (dated by TCRdb to between 2015 and 2017). Libraries were constructed by 5' RACE. Sequencing used an Illumina HiSeq 2500. A second PCR of roughly 7 to 11 cycles was performed with a sample-barcoded 5' primer and a J-beta primer mix. TCRdb's own reprocessing of the public reads used fastp at Q25 and MiXCR and kept productive beta chains. Duplicate CDR3 protein sequences are folded into a single record with the most common DNA and genes. This sample lists about 1.7 million distinct CDR3 sequences; under 30% were detected once. The ten largest clones take up approximately 7.7% of the sample. The sequencing input was blood. The origin of the receptors is a woman aged 25 to 39 in good health.

This clonotype was recorded once. The J gene is TRBJ2-7, the V gene TRBV30; 10 nucleotides match TRBD1. This CDR3 contains 15 residues. The V segment lost 0 bases and the J segment 1 base; nucleotides outside the gene matches: 3. Germline V CDR1 and CDR2: GTSNPN, SVGIG (reference sequence). The CDR3 DNA follows: TGTGCCTGGAGTGTAGGGACAGGGGTGTCCTACGAGCAGTACTTC. It is translated as CAWSVGTGVSYEQYF.

The CDR3, as DNA: TGCAGTGCTAGAAGGCCGACCCAGTACTTC. Translating it yields CSARRPTQYF. The J gene is TRBJ2-5, the V gene TRBV20-1; D is unresolved. Deletions cut 2 bases from V and 7 bases from J, with 5 bases between. The CDR3 sequence is 10 residues long. Looked up from germline, CDR1 is DFQATT and CDR2 is SNEGSKA (reference sequence).

The V call is TRBV5-1, the J call TRBJ2-3; 10 bases line up with TRBD1. Losses at the gene ends were 4 bases for V and 2 bases for J; bases not matched to a gene: 7. CDR1 and CDR2 (germline): SGHRS, YFSETQ. The CDR3 length is 16 residues. CDR3 amino acids: CASSPRTGGFTDTQYF. DNA for the CDR3: TGCGCCAGCAGCCCCCGGACAGGGGGGTTCACAGATACGCAGTATTTT.